This record looks at one T cell receptor (beta chain) sequence and its context. Antigen unknown. V was trimmed by 1 base and J by 3 bases, leaving 6 bases between them. CDR3 length equals 13 residues. Per germline, CDR1 SGHTA and CDR2 FQGTGA. The PCR used 60 Vbeta and 13 Jbeta primers. Sequencing was performed with immunoSEQ multiplex PCR; in TCRdb, only in-frame clones are kept and a portion is missing. This table has 150,000 to 200,000 clones, roughly 70% appearing once. These data belong to a study of cytomegalovirus exposure and HLA in healthy donors. Regarding the study as a whole: In a later analysis, at a false discovery rate of 0.05, roughly 16,000 TCR beta sequences matched HLA alleles. Clonal expansion, a later analysis showed, was greater in HLA-associated TCR beta chains than in equally common others. Later analysis demonstrated an association between a missense DCLRE1C variant and TCR beta V- and J-gene trimming. According to an earlier analysis, most TCR beta V segments yielded productive rearrangements about 90% or about 30% of the time.

J is TRBJ1-1 and V is TRBV7-3, with D unresolved. This receptor was taken from a woman between 45 and 65 years old in good health and CMV-seropositive. The sample comprised PBMCs. CDR3 protein: CASSLISDTEAFF. CDR3 coding DNA: TGTGCCAGCAGCTTAATATCGGACACTGAAGCTTTCTTT.